These T cell receptor beta chains were read from a single sample in a study of blood T cell repertoires in COVID-19. The table came from immunoSEQ multiplex PCR; TCRdb's copy has only in-frame clones and leaves some out. The sample yields around 340,000 clones, around nine tenths seen once. Sequencing used peripheral blood. Receptor source: a woman aged 55-69 years with COVID-19, enrolled during active disease. Each CDR3 is given with its conserved first and last residue. D genes are given only for firm matches. Clone size appears in some rows only: once, few, many, or a class for an expanded clone.

clone size: -; V gene: TRBV5-6; J gene: TRBJ1-1; D gene: TRBD1; CDR3 protein: CASSFDRGRTEAFF; CDR3 DNA: TGTGCCAGCAGCTTTGACAGGGGGAGGACTGAAGCTTTCTTT
clone size: -; V gene: TRBV9; J gene: TRBJ2-6; D gene: TRBD1; CDR3 protein: CASSLPTGAGANVLTF; CDR3 DNA: TGTGCCAGCAGCCTTCCCACAGGGGCAGGGGCCAACGTCCTGACTTTC
clone size: -; V gene: TRBV11-3; J gene: TRBJ1-1; D gene: -; CDR3 protein: CASAQQRYTEAFF; CDR3 DNA: TGTGCCAGCGCCCAACAGCGGTACACTGAAGCTTTCTTT
clone size: few; V gene: TRBV10-1; J gene: TRBJ2-1; D gene: TRBD2; CDR3 protein: CASSEAGDEQFF; CDR3 DNA: TGCGCCAGCAGTGAGGCGGGGGATGAGCAGTTCTTC
clone size: -; V gene: TRBV5-8; J gene: TRBJ2-3; D gene: -; CDR3 protein: CASSLDLAADTQYF; CDR3 DNA: TGTGCCAGCAGCTTGGACCTAGCTGCAGATACGCAGTATTTT
clone size: -; V gene: TRBV14; J gene: TRBJ1-2; D gene: -; CDR3 protein: CASSQDRVYGYTF; CDR3 DNA: TGTGCCAGCAGCCAAGATCGGGTATATGGCTACACCTTC
clone size: once; V gene: TRBV3-1/TRBV3-2; J gene: TRBJ2-6; D gene: -; CDR3 protein: CASSPLGGRGTSGANVLTF; CDR3 DNA: TGTGCCAGCAGCCCCCTAGGGGGGCGGGGGACCTCTGGGGCCAACGTCCTGACTTTC
clone size: -; V gene: TRBV7-3; J gene: TRBJ1-6; D gene: TRBD1; CDR3 protein: CASRPASGQGNSPLHF; CDR3 DNA: TGTGCCAGCAGGCCCGCCTCGGGACAGGGCAATTCACCCCTCCACTTT
clone size: -; V gene: TRBV30; J gene: TRBJ1-5; D gene: TRBD1; CDR3 protein: CACWTGYSNQPQHF; CDR3 DNA: TGTGCCTGTTGGACAGGGTATAGCAATCAGCCCCAGCATTTT
clone size: -; V gene: TRBV7-2; J gene: TRBJ2-3; D gene: -; CDR3 protein: CASSLSPDTQYF; CDR3 DNA: TGTGCCAGCAGCCTTAGCCCTGATACGCAGTATTTT
clone size: few; V gene: TRBV3-1/TRBV3-2; J gene: TRBJ1-6; D gene: -; CDR3 protein: CASSQDDNSPLHF; CDR3 DNA: TGTGCCAGCAGCCAAGACGATAATTCACCCCTCCACTTT
clone size: -; V gene: TRBV27; J gene: TRBJ2-1; D gene: TRBD2; CDR3 protein: CASSFVRGGPYNEQFF; CDR3 DNA: TGTGCCAGCAGTTTTGTGCGGGGGGGCCCCTACAATGAGCAGTTCTTC
clone size: -; V gene: TRBV3-1/TRBV3-2; J gene: TRBJ2-7; D gene: -; CDR3 protein: CASSLNPGTYEQYF; CDR3 DNA: TGTGCCAGCAGCCTTAATCCGGGAACTTACGAGCAGTACTTC
clone size: -; V gene: TRBV13; J gene: TRBJ2-2; D gene: TRBD2; CDR3 protein: CASSPGLAGAINTGELFF; CDR3 DNA: TGTGCCAGCAGCCCCGGACTAGCGGGGGCCATAAACACCGGGGAGCTGTTTTTT
clone size: -; V gene: TRBV11-1; J gene: TRBJ1-1; D gene: -; CDR3 protein: CASSLVAENTEAFF; CDR3 DNA: TGTGCCAGCAGCTTAGTGGCCGAGAACACTGAAGCTTTCTTT
clone size: -; V gene: TRBV6-4; J gene: TRBJ1-5; D gene: -; CDR3 protein: CASSDSYSNQPQHF; CDR3 DNA: TGTGCCAGCAGTGACTCATATAGCAATCAGCCCCAGCATTTT
clone size: -; V gene: TRBV24-1; J gene: TRBJ1-2; D gene: TRBD1; CDR3 protein: CATSDPRQGHYGYTF; CDR3 DNA: TGTGCCACCAGTGATCCCCGACAGGGTCACTATGGCTACACCTTC
clone size: -; V gene: TRBV10-1; J gene: TRBJ1-2; D gene: -; CDR3 protein: CASSEGSGGYTF; CDR3 DNA: TGCGCCAGCAGTGAAGGATCGGGTGGCTACACCTTC
clone size: -; V gene: TRBV5-6; J gene: TRBJ1-5; D gene: TRBD1; CDR3 protein: CASSSDRGQPQHF; CDR3 DNA: TGTGCCAGCAGCTCGGACAGGGGTCAGCCCCAGCATTTT
clone size: -; V gene: TRBV30; J gene: TRBJ1-5; D gene: -; CDR3 protein: CAWSVRGLSNQPQHF; CDR3 DNA: TGTGCCTGGAGTGTAAGGGGGTTAAGCAATCAGCCCCAGCATTTT
clone size: -; V gene: TRBV18; J gene: TRBJ2-3; D gene: TRBD2; CDR3 protein: CASSSIGLAGSTDTQYF; CDR3 DNA: TGTGCCAGCTCCAGTATCGGTCTAGCGGGGAGCACAGATACGCAGTATTTT
clone size: -; V gene: TRBV5-4; J gene: TRBJ1-2; D gene: TRBD1; CDR3 protein: CASSPDRDYGYTF; CDR3 DNA: TGTGCCAGCAGCCCGGACAGGGACTATGGCTACACCTTC
clone size: -; V gene: TRBV18; J gene: TRBJ1-1; D gene: -; CDR3 protein: CASSPRTDLNTEAFF; CDR3 DNA: TGTGCCAGCTCACCACGGACAGACCTGAACACTGAAGCTTTCTTT
clone size: -; V gene: TRBV7-2; J gene: TRBJ2-5; D gene: TRBD1; CDR3 protein: CASSHGQGEETQYF; CDR3 DNA: TGTGCCAGCAGCCACGGACAGGGCGAAGAGACCCAGTACTTC
clone size: once; V gene: TRBV4-2; J gene: TRBJ2-1; D gene: TRBD2; CDR3 protein: CASSPGLVSYNEQFF; CDR3 DNA: TGTGCCAGCAGCCCGGGACTAGTCTCCTACAATGAGCAGTTCTTC
clone size: few; V gene: TRBV3-1/TRBV3-2; J gene: TRBJ1-5; D gene: -; CDR3 protein: CASTSGRHQPQHF; CDR3 DNA: TGTGCCAGCACCTCGGGAAGACATCAGCCCCAGCATTTT
clone size: -; V gene: TRBV28; J gene: TRBJ1-3; D gene: -; CDR3 protein: CASSFTETSGNTIYF; CDR3 DNA: TGTGCCAGCAGTTTCACAGAGACCTCTGGAAACACCATATATTTT
clone size: -; V gene: TRBV2; J gene: TRBJ2-7; D gene: TRBD1; CDR3 protein: CASSVNLGQAVQGSYEQYF; CDR3 DNA: TGTGCCAGCAGCGTTAACTTGGGACAGGCTGTACAAGGGTCCTACGAGCAGTACTTC
clone size: once; V gene: TRBV30; J gene: TRBJ1-2; D gene: TRBD1; CDR3 protein: CAWSADRNYGYTF; CDR3 DNA: TGTGCCTGGAGTGCGGACAGGAACTATGGCTACACCTTC
clone size: -; V gene: TRBV5-1; J gene: TRBJ2-7; D gene: TRBD1; CDR3 protein: CASSFRDRYYEQYF; CDR3 DNA: TGCGCCAGCAGCTTCCGGGACAGGTACTACGAGCAGTACTTC
clone size: -; V gene: TRBV11-3; J gene: TRBJ2-2; D gene: TRBD2; CDR3 protein: CASKSLAGGPGELFF; CDR3 DNA: TGTGCCAGCAAATCACTAGCGGGGGGGCCCGGGGAGCTGTTTTTT
clone size: -; V gene: TRBV9; J gene: TRBJ2-7; D gene: TRBD1; CDR3 protein: CASSVSTGGYEQYF; CDR3 DNA: TGTGCCAGCAGCGTATCGACAGGGGGCTACGAGCAGTACTTC
clone size: -; V gene: TRBV27; J gene: TRBJ2-1; D gene: TRBD1; CDR3 protein: CASSRLGQGALHEQFF; CDR3 DNA: TGTGCCAGCAGCCGCCTAGGACAGGGGGCGCTTCATGAGCAGTTCTTC
clone size: -; V gene: TRBV30; J gene: TRBJ1-1; D gene: -; CDR3 protein: CAWTHAGRPNTEAFF; CDR3 DNA: TGTGCCTGGACCCACGCAGGGCGTCCGAACACTGAAGCTTTCTTT
clone size: -; V gene: TRBV5-4; J gene: TRBJ2-5; D gene: -; CDR3 protein: CASSLDSTLEETQYF; CDR3 DNA: TGTGCCAGCAGCTTGGACTCTACCCTAGAAGAGACCCAGTACTTC
clone size: -; V gene: TRBV30; J gene: TRBJ2-2; D gene: TRBD2; CDR3 protein: CAWTASGGPTPNTGELFF; CDR3 DNA: TGTGCCTGGACCGCTAGCGGGGGGCCTACTCCAAACACCGGGGAGCTGTTTTTT